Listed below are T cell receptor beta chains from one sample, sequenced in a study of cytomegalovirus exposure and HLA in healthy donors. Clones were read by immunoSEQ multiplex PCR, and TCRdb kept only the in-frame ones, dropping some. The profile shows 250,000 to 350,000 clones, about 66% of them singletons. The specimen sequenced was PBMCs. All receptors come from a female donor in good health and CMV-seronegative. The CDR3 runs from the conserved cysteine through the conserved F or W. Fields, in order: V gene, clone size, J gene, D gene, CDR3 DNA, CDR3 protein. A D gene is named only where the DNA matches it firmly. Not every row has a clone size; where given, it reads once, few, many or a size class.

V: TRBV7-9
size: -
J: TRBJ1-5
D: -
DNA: TGTGCCAGCAGCTTGGGGGGACCGCCCCAGCATTTT
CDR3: CASSLGGPPQHF

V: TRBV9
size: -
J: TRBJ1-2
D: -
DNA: TGTGCCAGCAGCGTATCAAGGGGCGCCTACACCTTC
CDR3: CASSVSRGAYTF

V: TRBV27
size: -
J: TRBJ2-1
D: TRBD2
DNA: TGTGCCAGCAGTCGGACTAGCGGGAGGGCTGAGCAGTTCTTC
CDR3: CASSRTSGRAEQFF

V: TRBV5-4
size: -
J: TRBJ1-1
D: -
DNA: TGTGCCAGCACCACAGGGCCACAGAACCTGAACACTGAAGCTTTCTTT
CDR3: CASTTGPQNLNTEAFF

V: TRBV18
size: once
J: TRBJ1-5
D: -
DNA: TGTGCCAGCTCACCCCTACCTGGTAATCAGCCCCAGCATTTT
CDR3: CASSPLPGNQPQHF

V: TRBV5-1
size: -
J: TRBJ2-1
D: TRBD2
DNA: TGCGCCAGCAGCTACCCCGCCCCGGTAGCGGGAGTCTCCTACAATGAGCAGTTCTTC
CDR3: CASSYPAPVAGVSYNEQFF

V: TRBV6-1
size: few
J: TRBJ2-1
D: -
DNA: TGTGCCAGCAGTGACCAGCGGGCCAAATACAATGAGCAGTTCTTC
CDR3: CASSDQRAKYNEQFF

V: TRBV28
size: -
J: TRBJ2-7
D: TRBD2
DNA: TGTGCCAGCAGACTCTTCCTTTCCCGGGAGGGACTGACCTACGAGCAGTACTTC
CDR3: CASRLFLSREGLTYEQYF

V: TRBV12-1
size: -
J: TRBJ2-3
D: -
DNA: TGTGCCAGCAGCCATACGGTAGAATCGACTAGCGGGGGGAGCACAGATACGCAGTATTTT
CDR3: CASSHTVESTSGGSTDTQYF

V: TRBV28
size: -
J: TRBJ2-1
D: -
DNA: TGTGCCAGCAGTTTTGCCCCCTTACAGGGCTGGGCGGTCTCCTACAATGAGCAGTTCTTC
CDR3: CASSFAPLQGWAVSYNEQFF